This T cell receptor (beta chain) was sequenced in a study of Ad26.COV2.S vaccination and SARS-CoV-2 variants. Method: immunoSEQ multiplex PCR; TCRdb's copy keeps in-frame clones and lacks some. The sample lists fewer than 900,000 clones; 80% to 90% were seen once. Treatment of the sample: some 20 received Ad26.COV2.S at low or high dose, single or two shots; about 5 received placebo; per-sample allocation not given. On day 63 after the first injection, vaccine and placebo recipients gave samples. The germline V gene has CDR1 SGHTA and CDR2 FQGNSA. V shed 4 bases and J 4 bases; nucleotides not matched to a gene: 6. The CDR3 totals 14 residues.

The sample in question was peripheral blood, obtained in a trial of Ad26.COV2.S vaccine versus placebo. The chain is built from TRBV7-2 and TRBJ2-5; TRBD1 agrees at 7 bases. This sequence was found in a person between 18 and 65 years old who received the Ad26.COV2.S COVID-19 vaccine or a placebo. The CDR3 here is CASSSPDRRETQYF. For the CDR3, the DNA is TGTGCCAGCAGCTCCCCGGACAGGAGAGAGACCCAGTACTTC.